This T cell receptor (beta chain) was captured by sequencing in a study of beta chain features in type 1 diabetes (dated by TCRdb to between 2018 and 2020). With respect to the entire study: Patients and healthy donors did not differ in mean age, gender distribution, total cell number or subset yield. A total of roughly 110 million sorted cells were examined across all samples, and the number of cells per subset was strongly correlated with RNA yield. The study compared the TCRB repertoires of sorted circulating CD4+ T cell subsets in recently diagnosed type 1 diabetes patients with those in matched healthy donors. Naive and central memory subsets were obtained from all 30 or so donors, but regulatory and stem cell-like memory subsets were isolated from only 8 patients and roughly 8 healthy donors. The full study reports these points: Because the HLA sub-analyses included only small numbers of individuals, any influence of HLA type on TCRB rearrangement was left unresolved. At VDJ recombination sites, type 1 diabetes patients had fewer insertions and more deleted nucleotides, which implies abnormalities in thymic rearrangement. Type 1 diabetes patients showed a moderate but significant shortening of TCRB CDR3 length in all four CD4+ subsets. PCR may preferentially amplify shorter templates, but because patient and control samples were amplified and corrected together, any resulting skew would affect both groups equally. Naive, central memory and regulatory TCRB repertoires appeared to be more alike among patients than among healthy donors. Because cDNA rather than genomic DNA was sequenced, highly expressing activated cells could have been over-represented, although no difference in activation and CD3 levels was found between groups.

This clone occurred a few times. Its target antigen remains unknown. No qualities accompany the bases; no much larger clone lies one base away. The High Capacity cDNA Reverse Transcription Kit was used to reverse transcribe all of the isolated RNA, meaning that expressed TCRB transcripts were what got sequenced. Deep immunoSEQ sequencing was performed on naive, central memory and regulatory T cell samples, with an average of roughly 3.6 million total reads per sample. Sorted cells were lysed in RLT buffer, and RNA was extracted using DNase-treated RNeasy Micro or Mini kits according to cell number. To prevent cross-contamination, each cell subset was processed individually, whereas patient and healthy donor samples were processed jointly. The immunoSEQ multiplex PCR was used to amplify TCRB sequences from cDNA, yielding 87-bp fragments that span the CDR3 region. Sequencing of the amplicons was performed on the Illumina HiSeq platform. Per the authors' processing: PCR bias was corrected computationally using synthetic template baselines, and reads within Hamming distance 2 were collapsed, with unmergeable singletons discarded. Reads were aligned against IMGT to assign V, D and J genes, CDR3 length and insertions or deletions at six rearrangement sites. Within each subset, clonotype counts were normalized to the number of sorted cells before true diversity and Gini coefficients were calculated with the tcR R package. Repertoire sharing was quantified using the overlap coefficient calculated on TCRB nucleotide sequences. As a proxy for the pre-selection repertoire, out-of-frame TCRB sequences from naive cells were analyzed. What TCRdb holds here is the immuneACCESS table cut down to in-frame rearrangements. Part of the clones is not present; checked against another copy, under half of the missing clones reflect an unresolved V gene, and the others are unexplained. The V and J calls and the clone size are those of that table, but D and trimming were determined from the DNA. The sample table holds 860,000 or so clones, of which 17% were seen once. Together, the top ten hold about 0.025% of the sample.

CDR1 is given as SGDLS and CDR2 as YYNGEE, both from the germline V gene. Taken from cysteine to phenylalanine, the CDR3 has 15 residues. The kept DNA is CDR3 alone, 45 bases in frame from the first base. The V end gives up 3 bases and the J end 0 bases, leaving 4 bases in the junction not matched to a gene. From each donor, a single peripheral blood sample of 95 to 150 mL on average was drawn into heparinised tubes. Naive, central memory, regulatory and stem cell-like memory CD4+ T cells were sorted on a BD FACSAria II using a panel including CD45RO, CCR7, CD25, CD127, CD95 and CD27. Every sorted population had a purity above 95%. PBMCs were separated immediately by Lymphoprep density gradient centrifugation and were stained directly, without being cultured. Samples were stained and sorted in pairs, with one healthy donor and one patient per experiment, so that batch effects were minimized.

This receptor was obtained from a young woman in good health. Specimen: naive CD4+ T cells from blood. Sample cell subset or site, as interpreted from the label and publication: true naive CD4+ T cells. This chain is built from TRBV9 and TRBJ2-3, and 7 junction bases match TRBD2. In nucleotides, the sequence is TGTGCCAGCAGCGAAAACGGGAGGAGCACAGATACGCAGTATTTT. This gives the protein CASSENGRSTDTQYF. With the rest looked up from the reference TRBV9 and TRBJ2-3 genes rather than sequenced, the full variable domain is DSGVTQTPKHLITATGQRVTLRCSPRSGDLSVYWYQQSLDQGLQFLIQYYNGEERAKGNILERFSAQQFPDLHSELNLSSLELGDSALYFCASSENGRSTDTQYFGPGTRLTVL.